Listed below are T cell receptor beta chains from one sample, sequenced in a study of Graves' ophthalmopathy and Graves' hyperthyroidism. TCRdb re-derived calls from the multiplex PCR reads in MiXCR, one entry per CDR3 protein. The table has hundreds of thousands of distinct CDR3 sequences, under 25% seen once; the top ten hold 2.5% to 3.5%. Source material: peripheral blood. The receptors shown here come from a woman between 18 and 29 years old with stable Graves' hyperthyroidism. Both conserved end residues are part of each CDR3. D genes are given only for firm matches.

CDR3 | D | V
CASSEAGHLAKNIQYF | TRBD2 | TRBV28
CASSPHSVRNEQFF | . | TRBV27
CASIDRDRGNQPQHF | TRBD1 | TRBV6-5
CASRDGHSNQPQHF | . | TRBV12-3/TRBV12-4
CASSSEVGAQNSPLHF | . | TRBV9
CASSRLEGGATGELFF | . | TRBV9
CASSVGPLANTGELFF | . | TRBV9
CASSFVVRTGELFF | . | TRBV12-3/TRBV12-4
CASSLGQGANTEAFF | TRBD1 | TRBV11-2
CASSADRIYEQYF | TRBD1 | TRBV5-1
CASSDRGRPYGYTF | . | TRBV6-1
CATSTGTGDGIQYF | TRBD1 | TRBV15
CASSQGLWTEAFF | . | TRBV7-2
CASRTGTSGSEQYF | TRBD2 | TRBV7-9
CASRPTGRTEAFF | TRBD1 | TRBV5-8
CASSFSGPSYEQYF | TRBD2 | TRBV5-1
CAISATGSDTEAFF | TRBD1 | TRBV10-3
CASIRLPRGGDYGYTF | . | TRBV11-2